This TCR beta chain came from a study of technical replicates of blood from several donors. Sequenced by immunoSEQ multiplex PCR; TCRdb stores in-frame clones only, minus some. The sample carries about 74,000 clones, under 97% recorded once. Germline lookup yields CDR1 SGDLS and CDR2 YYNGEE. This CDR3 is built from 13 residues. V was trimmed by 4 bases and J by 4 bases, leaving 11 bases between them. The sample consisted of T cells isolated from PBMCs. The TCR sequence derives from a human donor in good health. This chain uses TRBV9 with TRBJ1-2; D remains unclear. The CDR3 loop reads CASSPQISYGYTF. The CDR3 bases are TGTGCCAGCAGCCCCCAGATCTCCTATGGCTACACCTTC. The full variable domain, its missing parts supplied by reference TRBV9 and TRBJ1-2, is DSGVTQTPKHLITATGQRVTLRCSPRSGDLSVYWYQQSLDQGLQFLIQYYNGEERAKGNILERFSAQQFPDLHSELNLSSLELGDSALYFCASSPQISYGYTFGSGTRLTVV.